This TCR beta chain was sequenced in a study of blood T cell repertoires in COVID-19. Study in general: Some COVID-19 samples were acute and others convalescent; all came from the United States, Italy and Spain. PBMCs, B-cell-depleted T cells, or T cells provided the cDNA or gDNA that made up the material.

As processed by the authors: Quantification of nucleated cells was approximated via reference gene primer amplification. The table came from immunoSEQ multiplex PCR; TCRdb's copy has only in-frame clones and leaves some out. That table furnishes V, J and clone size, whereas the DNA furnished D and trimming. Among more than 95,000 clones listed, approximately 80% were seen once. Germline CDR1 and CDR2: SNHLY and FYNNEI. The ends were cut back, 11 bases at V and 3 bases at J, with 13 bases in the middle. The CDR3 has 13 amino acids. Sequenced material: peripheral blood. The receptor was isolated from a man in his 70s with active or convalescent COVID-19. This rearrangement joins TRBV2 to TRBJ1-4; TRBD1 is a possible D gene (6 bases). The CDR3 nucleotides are TGTGCCGGAACAGGGCTTCCTAATGAAAAACTGTTTTTT. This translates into CAGTGLPNEKLFF.